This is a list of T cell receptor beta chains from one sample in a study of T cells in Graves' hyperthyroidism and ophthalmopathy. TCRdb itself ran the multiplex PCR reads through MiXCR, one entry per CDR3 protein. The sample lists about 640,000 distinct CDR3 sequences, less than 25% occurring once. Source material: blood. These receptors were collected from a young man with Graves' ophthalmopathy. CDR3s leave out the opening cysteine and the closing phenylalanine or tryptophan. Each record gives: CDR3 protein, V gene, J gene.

CDR3 protein: ASSYRRTYGYT; V gene: TRBV6-2/TRBV6-3; J gene: TRBJ1-2
CDR3 protein: ASSRTSGGGHNSYT; V gene: TRBV3-1; J gene: TRBJ1-2
CDR3 protein: SALRPGVFDTEAF; V gene: TRBV20-1; J gene: TRBJ1-1
CDR3 protein: ASSLVPSGGTEAF; V gene: TRBV5-1; J gene: TRBJ1-1
CDR3 protein: SARLQDSYEQY; V gene: TRBV20-1; J gene: TRBJ2-7
CDR3 protein: ASSSGQGGGLFTYEQY; V gene: TRBV28; J gene: TRBJ2-7
CDR3 protein: ASSQSAGSWNSPLH; V gene: TRBV6-1; J gene: TRBJ1-6
CDR3 protein: ASSPAPGANVLT; V gene: TRBV7-3; J gene: TRBJ2-6
CDR3 protein: ASSSRVLAVYEQY; V gene: TRBV28; J gene: TRBJ2-7
CDR3 protein: ASSLADRAEAF; V gene: TRBV28; J gene: TRBJ1-1
CDR3 protein: SVPGGGGSYNEQF; V gene: TRBV29-1; J gene: TRBJ2-1
CDR3 protein: ASSVGSGSSYEQY; V gene: TRBV13; J gene: TRBJ2-7
CDR3 protein: ASSRAGTFNEQF; V gene: TRBV11-2; J gene: TRBJ2-1
CDR3 protein: ASSGAGLGSYNEQF; V gene: TRBV9; J gene: TRBJ2-1
CDR3 protein: ASSDVRTLSTDTQY; V gene: TRBV25-1; J gene: TRBJ2-3